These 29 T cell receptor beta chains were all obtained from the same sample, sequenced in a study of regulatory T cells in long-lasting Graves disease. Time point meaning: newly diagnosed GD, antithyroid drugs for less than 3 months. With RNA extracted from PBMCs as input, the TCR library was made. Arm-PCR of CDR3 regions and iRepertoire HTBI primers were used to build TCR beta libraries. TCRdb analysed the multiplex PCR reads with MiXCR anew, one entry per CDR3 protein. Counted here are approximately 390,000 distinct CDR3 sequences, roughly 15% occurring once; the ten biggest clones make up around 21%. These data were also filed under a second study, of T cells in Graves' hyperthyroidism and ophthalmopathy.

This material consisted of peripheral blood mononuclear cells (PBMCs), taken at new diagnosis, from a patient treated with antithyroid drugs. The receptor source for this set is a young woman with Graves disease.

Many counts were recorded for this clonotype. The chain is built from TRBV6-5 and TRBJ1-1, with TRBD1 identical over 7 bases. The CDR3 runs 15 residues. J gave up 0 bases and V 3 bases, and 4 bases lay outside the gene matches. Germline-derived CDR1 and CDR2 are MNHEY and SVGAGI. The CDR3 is CASSYGTEMNTEAFF. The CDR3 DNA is TGTGCCAGCAGTTATGGGACAGAGATGAACACTGAAGCTTTCTTT.

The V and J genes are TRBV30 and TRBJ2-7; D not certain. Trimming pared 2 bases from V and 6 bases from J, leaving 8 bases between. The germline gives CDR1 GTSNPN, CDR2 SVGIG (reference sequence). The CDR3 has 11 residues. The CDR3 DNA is TGTGCCTGGAGTCCCGGGTCCGAGCAGTACTTC. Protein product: CAWSPGSEQYF.

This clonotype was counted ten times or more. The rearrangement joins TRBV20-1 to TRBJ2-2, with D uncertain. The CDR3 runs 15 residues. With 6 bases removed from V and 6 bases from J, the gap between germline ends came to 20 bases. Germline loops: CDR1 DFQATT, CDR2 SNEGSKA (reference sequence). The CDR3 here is CSARSSEVFPGELFF. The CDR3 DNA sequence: TGCAGTGCCAGATCGAGCGAAGTGTTCCCCGGGGAGCTGTTTTTT.

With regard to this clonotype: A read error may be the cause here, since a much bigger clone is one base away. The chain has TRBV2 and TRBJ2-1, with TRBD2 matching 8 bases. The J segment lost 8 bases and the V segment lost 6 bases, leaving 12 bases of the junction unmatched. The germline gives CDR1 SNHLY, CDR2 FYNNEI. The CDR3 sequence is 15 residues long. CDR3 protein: CASRRLARAGDEQFF. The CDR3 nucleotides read TGTGCCAGCAGGAGACTAGCGAGAGCTGGCGATGAGCAGTTCTTC.

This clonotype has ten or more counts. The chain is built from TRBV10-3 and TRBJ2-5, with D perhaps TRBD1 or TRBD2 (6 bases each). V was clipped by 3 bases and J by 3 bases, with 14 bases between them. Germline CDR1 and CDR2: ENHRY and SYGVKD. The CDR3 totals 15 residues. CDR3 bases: TGTGCCATCAGTGACGGGCAAGGGGGGAAAGAGACCCAGTACTTC. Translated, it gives CAISDGQGGKETQYF.

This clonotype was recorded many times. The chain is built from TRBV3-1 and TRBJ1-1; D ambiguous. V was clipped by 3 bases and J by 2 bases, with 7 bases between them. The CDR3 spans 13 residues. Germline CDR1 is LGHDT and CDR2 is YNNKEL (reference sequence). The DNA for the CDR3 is TGTGCCAGCAGCCACTTCACTAACACTGAAGCTTTCTTT. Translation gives CASSHFTNTEAFF.

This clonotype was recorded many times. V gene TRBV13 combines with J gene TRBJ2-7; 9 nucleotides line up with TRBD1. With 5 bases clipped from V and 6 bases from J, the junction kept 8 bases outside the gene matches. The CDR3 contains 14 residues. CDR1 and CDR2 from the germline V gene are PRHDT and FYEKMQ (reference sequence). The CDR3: CASSPGTGYLEQYF. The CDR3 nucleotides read TGTGCCAGCAGCCCCGGGACAGGGTATCTCGAGCAGTACTTC.

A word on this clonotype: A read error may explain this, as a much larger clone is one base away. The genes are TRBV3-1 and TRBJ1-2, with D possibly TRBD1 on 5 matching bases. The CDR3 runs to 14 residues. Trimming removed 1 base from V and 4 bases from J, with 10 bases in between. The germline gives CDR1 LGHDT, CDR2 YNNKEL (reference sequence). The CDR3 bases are TGTGCCAGCAGCCAAGGCGGGGCGGTCTATGGCTACACCTTC. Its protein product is CASSQGGAVYGYTF.

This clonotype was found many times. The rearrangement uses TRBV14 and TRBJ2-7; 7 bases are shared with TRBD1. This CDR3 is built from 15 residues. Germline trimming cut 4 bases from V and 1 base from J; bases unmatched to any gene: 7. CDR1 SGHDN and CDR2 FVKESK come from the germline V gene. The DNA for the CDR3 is TGTGCCAGCAGCCTACGACAGGGAAGGTCCTACGAGCAGTACTTC. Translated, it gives CASSLRQGRSYEQYF.

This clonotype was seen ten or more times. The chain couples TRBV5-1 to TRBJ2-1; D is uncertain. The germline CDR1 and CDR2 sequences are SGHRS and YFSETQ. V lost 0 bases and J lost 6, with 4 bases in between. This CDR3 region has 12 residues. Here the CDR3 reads CASSLALNEQFF. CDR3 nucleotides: TGCGCCAGCAGCTTGGCCCTCAATGAGCAGTTCTTC.

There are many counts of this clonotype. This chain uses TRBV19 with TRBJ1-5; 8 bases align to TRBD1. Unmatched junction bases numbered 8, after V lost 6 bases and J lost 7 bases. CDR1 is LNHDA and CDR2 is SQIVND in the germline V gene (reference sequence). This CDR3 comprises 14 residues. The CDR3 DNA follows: TGTGCCAGTAGCAACAGGGGGAGGTGGCAGCCCCAGCATTTT. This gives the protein CASSNRGRWQPQHF. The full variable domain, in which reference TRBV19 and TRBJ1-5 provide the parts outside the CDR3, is DGGITQSPKYLFRKEGQNVTLSCEQNLNHDAMYWYRQDPGQGLRLIYYSQIVNDFQKGDIAEGYSVSREKKESFPLTVTSAQKNPTAFYLCASSNRGRWQPQHFGDGTRLSIL.

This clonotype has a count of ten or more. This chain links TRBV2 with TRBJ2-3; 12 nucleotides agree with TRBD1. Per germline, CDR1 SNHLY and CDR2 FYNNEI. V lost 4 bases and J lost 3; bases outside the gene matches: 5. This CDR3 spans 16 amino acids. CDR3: CASSAWDRGPTDTQYF. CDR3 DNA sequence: TGTGCCAGCAGTGCCTGGGACAGGGGGCCGACAGATACGCAGTATTTT.

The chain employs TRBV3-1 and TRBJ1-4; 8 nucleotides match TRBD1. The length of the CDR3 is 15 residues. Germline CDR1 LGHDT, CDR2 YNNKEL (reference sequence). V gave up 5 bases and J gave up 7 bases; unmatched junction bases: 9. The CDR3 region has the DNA TGTGCCAGCAGCGTAACACAGGGGGTTGGTGAAAAACTGTTTTTT. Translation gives CASSVTQGVGEKLFF.

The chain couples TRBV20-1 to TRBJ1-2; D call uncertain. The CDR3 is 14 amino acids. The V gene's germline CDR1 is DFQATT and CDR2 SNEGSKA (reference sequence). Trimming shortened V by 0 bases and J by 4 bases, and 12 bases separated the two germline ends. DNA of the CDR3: TGCAGTGCTAGAGATCCCCGGTTGATCTATGGCTACACCTTC. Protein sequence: CSARDPRLIYGYTF.

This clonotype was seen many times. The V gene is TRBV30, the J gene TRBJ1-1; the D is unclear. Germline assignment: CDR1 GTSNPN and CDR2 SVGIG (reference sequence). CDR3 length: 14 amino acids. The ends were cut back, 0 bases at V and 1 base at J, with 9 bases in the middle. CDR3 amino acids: CAWSVRRGNTEAFF. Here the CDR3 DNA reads TGTGCCTGGAGTGTGAGAAGAGGGAACACTGAAGCTTTCTTT.

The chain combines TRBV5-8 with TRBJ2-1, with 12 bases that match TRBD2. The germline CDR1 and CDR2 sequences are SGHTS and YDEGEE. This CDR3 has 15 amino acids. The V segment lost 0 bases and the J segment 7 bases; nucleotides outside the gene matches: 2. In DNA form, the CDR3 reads TGTGCCAGCAGCTTGGCGACTAGCGGGAGAAATGAGCAGTTCTTC. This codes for CASSLATSGRNEQFF.

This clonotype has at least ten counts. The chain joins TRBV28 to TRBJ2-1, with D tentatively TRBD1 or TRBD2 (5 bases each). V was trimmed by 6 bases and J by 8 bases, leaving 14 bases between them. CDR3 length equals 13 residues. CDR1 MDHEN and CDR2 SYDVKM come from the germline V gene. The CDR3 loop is CASRGRIAHEQFF. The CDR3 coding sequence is TGTGCCAGCAGGGGACGGATAGCGCATGAGCAGTTCTTC.

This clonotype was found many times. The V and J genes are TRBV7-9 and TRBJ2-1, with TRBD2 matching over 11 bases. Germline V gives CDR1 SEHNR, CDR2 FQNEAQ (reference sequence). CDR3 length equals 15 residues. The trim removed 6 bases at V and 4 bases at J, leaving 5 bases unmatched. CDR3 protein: CASRGTSGLYNEQFF. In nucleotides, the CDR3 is TGTGCCAGCAGGGGGACTAGCGGATTATACAATGAGCAGTTCTTC.

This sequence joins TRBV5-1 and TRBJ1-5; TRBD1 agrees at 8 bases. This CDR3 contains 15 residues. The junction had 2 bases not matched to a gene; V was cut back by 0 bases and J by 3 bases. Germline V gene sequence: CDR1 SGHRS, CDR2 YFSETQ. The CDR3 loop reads CASSLGDRFNQPQHF. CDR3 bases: TGCGCCAGCAGCTTGGGGGACAGGTTCAATCAGCCCCAGCATTTT.

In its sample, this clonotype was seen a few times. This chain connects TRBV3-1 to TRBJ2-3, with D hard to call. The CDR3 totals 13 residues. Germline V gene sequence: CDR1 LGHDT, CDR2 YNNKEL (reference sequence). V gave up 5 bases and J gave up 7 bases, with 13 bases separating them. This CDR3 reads CASSSPLGNTQYF. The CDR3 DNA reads TGTGCCAGCAGCTCGCCACTCGGTAATACGCAGTATTTT.

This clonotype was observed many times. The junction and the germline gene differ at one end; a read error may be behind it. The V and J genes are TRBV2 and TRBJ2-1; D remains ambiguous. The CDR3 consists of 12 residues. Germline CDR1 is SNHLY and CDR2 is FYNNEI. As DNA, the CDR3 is TGTGCCAGCAGTGAAGCGGTGGCAAGGTTGGCCTTC. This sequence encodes CASSEAVARLAF. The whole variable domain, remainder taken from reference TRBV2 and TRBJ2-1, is EPEVTQTPSHQVTQMGQEVILRCVPISNHLYFYWYRQILGQKVEFLVSFYNNEISEKSEIFDDQFSVERPDGSNFTLKIRSTKLEDSAMYFCASSEAVARLAFGPGTRLTVL.

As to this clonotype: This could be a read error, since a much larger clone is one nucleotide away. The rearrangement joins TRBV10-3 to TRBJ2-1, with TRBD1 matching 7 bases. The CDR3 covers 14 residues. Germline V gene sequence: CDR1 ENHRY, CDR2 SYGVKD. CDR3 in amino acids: CAISRDSSNNGQFF. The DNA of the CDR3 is TGTGCCATCAGCCGGGACAGTAGCAACAATGGGCAGTTCTTC.

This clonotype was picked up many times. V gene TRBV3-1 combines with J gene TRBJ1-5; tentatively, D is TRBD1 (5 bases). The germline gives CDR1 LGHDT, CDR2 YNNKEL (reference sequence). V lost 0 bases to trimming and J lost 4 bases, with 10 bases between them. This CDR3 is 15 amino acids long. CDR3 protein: CASSQDRGENQPQHF. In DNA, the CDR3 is TGTGCCAGCAGCCAAGATCGGGGGGAGAATCAGCCCCAGCATTTT. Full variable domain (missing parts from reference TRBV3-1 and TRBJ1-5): DTAVSQTPKYLVTQMGNDKSIKCEQNLGHDTMYWYKQDSKKFLKIMFSYNNKELIINETVPNRFSPKSPDKAHLNLHINSLELGDSAVYFCASSQDRGENQPQHFGDGTRLSIL.

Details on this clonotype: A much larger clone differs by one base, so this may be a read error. In nucleotides, the CDR3 is TGTGCCAGCAGTTACGGGCAGGCCCTGAGGAGCTATGGCTACACCTTC. The encoded protein is CASSYGQALRSYGYTF. The V gene is TRBV6-2 or TRBV6-3, the J gene TRBJ1-2; D not resolved. The V gene lost 2 bases and the J gene lost 4 bases, with 17 bases spanning the gap. This CDR3 comprises 16 residues. Germline values: CDR1 MNHEY, CDR2 SVGEGT.

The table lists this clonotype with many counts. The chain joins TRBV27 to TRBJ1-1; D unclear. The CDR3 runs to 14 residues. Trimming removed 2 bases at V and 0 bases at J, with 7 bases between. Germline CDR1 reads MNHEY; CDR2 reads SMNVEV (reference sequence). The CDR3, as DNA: TGTGCCAGCAGTTTAATGCCACTGAACACTGAAGCTTTCTTT. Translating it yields CASSLMPLNTEAFF.

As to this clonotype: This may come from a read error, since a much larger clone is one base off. The CDR3 spells CASSYRIEQYF. In DNA form, the CDR3 reads TGTGCCAGCAGTTACCGCATCGAGCAGTACTTC. J is TRBJ2-7 and V is TRBV6-9; D is undetermined. The CDR3 covers 11 residues. V was trimmed by 3 bases and J by 6 bases, leaving 6 bases between them. The V gene's germline CDR1 is MNHGY and CDR2 SVAAGI.

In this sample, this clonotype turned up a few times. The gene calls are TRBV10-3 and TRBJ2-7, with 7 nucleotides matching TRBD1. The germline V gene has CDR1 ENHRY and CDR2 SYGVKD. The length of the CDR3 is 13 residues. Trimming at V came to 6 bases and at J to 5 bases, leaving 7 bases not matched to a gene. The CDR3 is CAIRPTGSHEQYF. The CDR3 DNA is TGTGCCATCAGGCCGACAGGGAGCCACGAGCAGTACTTC.

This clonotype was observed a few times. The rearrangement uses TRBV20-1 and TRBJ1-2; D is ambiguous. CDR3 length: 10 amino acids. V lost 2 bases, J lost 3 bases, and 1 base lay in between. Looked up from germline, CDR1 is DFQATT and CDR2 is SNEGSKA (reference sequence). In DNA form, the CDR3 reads TGCAGTGCTAGATACTATGGCTACACCTTC. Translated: CSARYYGYTF.

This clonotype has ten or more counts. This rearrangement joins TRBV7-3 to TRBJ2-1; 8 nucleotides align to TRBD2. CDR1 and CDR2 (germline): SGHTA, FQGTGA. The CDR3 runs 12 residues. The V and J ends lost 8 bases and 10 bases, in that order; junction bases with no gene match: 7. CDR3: CASSRAGGEQFF. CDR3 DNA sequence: TGTGCCAGCTCCCGTGCGGGAGGAGAGCAGTTCTTC.